This TCR beta chain was documented in a study of glioma-infiltrating T cells after dendritic cell vaccination. Overall study: Monocyte-derived dendritic cells, cultured less than 9 days with IL-4 and GM-CSF, were pulsed with autologous tumor lysate.

Produced via immunoSEQ multiplex PCR; TCRdb's table is partial and in-frame only. Among around 62,000 clones listed, 75% to 90% were seen once. Germline V lookup: CDR1 SNHLY, CDR2 FYNNEI. CDR3 length: 15 residues. The V and J ends lost 5 bases and 7 bases, in that order; junction bases with no gene match: 9. All glioblastoma patients lacked an isocitrate dehydrogenase mutation. PBMC were collected before vaccination, two weeks after the third vaccination, and at progression. Sample: blood, taken before dendritic cell vaccination. The sequence was obtained from a human donor with glioblastoma. The chain combines TRBV2 with TRBJ1-5, with 9 bases identical to TRBD1. CDR3 residues: CASSLGTGPGQPQHF. CDR3 sequence (DNA): TGTGCCAGCAGTCTCGGGACAGGGCCAGGGCAGCCCCAGCATTTT.